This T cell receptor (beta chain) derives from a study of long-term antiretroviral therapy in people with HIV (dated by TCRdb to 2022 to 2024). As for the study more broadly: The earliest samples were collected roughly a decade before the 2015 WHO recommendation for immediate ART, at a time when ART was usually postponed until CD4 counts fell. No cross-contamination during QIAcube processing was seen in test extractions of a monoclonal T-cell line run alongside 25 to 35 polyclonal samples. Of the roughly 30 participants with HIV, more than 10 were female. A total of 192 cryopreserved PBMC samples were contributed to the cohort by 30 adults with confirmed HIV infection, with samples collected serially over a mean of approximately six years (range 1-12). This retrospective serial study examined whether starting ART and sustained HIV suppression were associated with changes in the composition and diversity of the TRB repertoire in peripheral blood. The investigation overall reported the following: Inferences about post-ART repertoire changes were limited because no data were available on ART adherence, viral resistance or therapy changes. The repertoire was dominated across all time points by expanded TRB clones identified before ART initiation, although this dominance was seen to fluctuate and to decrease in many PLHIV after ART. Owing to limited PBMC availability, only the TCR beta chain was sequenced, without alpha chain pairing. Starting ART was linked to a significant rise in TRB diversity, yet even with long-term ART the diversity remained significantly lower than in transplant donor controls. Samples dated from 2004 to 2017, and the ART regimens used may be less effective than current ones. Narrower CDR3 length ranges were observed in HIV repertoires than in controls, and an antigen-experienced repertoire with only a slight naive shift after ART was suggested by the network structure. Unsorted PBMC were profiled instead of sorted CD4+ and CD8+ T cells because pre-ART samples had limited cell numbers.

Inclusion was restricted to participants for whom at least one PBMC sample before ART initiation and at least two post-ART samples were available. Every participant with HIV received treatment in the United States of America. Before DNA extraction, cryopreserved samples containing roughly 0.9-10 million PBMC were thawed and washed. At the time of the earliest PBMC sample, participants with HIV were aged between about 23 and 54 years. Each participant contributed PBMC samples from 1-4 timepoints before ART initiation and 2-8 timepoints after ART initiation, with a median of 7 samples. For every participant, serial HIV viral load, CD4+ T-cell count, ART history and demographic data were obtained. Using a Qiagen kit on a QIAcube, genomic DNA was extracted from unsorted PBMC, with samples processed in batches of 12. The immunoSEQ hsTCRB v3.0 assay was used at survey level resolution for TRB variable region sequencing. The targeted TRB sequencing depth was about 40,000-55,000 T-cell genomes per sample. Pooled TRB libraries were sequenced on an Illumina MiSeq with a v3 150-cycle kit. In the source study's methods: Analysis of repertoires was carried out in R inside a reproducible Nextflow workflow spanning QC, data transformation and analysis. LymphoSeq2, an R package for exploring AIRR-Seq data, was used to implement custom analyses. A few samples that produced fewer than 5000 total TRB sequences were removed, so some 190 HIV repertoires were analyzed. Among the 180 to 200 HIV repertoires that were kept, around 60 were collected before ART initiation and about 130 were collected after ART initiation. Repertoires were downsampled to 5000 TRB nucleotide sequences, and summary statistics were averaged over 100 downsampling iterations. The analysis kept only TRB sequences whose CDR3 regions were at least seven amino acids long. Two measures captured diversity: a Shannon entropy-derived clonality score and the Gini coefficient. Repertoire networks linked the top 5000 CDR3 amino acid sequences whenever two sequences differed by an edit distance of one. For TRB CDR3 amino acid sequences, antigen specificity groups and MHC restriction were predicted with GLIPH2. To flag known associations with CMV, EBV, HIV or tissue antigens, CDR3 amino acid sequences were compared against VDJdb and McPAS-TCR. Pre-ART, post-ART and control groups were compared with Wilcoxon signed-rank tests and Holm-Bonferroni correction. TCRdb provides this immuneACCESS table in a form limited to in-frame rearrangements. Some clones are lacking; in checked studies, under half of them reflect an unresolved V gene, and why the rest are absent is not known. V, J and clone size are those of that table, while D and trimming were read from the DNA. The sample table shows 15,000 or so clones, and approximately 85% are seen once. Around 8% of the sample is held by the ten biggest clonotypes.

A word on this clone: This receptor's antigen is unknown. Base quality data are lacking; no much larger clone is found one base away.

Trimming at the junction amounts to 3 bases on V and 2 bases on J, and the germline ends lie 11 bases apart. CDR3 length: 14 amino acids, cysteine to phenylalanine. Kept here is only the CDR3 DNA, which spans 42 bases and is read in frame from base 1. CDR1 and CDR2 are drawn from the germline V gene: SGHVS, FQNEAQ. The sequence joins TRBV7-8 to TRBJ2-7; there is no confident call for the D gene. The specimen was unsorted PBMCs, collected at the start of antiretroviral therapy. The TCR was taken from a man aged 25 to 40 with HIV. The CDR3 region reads CASSLAPATYEQYF. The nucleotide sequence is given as TGTGCCAGCAGCTTGGCCCCAGCCACCTACGAGCAGTACTTC.